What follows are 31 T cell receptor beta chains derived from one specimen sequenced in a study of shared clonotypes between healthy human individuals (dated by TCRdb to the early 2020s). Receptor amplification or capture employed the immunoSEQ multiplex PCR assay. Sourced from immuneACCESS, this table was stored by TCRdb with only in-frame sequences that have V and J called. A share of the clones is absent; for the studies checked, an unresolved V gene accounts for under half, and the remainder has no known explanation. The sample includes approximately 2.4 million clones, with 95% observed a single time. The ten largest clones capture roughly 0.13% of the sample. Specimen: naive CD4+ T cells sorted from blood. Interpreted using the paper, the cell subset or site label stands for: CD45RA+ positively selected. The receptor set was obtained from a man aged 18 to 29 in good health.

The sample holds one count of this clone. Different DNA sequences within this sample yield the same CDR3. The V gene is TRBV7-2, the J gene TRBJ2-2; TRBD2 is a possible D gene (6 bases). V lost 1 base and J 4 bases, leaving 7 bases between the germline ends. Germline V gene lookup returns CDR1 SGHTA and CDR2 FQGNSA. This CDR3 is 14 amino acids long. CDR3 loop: CASSLEAGTGELFF. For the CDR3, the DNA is TGTGCCAGCAGCTTAGAAGCGGGCACCGGGGAGCTGTTTTTT.

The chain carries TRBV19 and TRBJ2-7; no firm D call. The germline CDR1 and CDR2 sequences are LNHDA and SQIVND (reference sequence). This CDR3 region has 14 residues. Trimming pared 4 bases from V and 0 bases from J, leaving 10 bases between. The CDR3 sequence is CASSTSLRSYEQYF. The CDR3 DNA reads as TGTGCCAGTAGTACAAGCCTTCGCTCCTACGAGCAGTACTTC.

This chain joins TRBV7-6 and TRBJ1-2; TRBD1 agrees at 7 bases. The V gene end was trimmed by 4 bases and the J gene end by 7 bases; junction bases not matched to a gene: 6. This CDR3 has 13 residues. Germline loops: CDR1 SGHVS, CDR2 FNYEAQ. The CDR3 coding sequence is TGTGCCAGCAGCTCAGACAGGGCCTTTGGCTACACCTTC. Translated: CASSSDRAFGYTF.

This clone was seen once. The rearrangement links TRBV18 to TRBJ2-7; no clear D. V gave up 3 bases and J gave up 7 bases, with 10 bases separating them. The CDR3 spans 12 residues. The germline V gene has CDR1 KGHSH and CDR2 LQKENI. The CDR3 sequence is CASSPGIGEQYF. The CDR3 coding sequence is TGTGCCAGCTCACCTGGTATCGGTGAGCAGTACTTC.

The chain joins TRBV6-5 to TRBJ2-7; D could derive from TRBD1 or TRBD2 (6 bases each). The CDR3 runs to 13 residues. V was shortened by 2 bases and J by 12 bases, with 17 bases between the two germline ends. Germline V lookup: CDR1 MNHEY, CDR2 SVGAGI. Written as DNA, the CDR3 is TGTGCCAGCAGTTACGGTCTCAGGGGAGGTCTGTACTTC. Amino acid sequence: CASSYGLRGGLYF.

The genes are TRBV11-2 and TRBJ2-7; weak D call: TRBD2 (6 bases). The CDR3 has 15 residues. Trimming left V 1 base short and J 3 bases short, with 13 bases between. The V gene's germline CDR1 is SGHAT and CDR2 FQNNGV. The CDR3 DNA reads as TGTGCCAGCAGCTTAGTGCGGGGACCCAACTACGAGCAGTACTTC. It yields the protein CASSLVRGPNYEQYF.

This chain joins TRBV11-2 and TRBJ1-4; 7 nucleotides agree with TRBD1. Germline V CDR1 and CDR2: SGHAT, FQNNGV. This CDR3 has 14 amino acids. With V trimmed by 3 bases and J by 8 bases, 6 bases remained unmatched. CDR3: CASSLTGSGEKLFF. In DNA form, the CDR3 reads TGTGCCAGCAGCTTGACAGGGTCTGGAGAAAAACTGTTTTTT.

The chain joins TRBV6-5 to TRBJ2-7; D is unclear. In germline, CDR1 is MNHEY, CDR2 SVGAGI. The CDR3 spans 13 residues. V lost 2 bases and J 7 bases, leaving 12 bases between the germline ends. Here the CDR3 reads CASSYLSKSEQYF. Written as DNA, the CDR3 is TGTGCCAGCAGTTACCTGAGCAAGAGTGAGCAGTACTTC.

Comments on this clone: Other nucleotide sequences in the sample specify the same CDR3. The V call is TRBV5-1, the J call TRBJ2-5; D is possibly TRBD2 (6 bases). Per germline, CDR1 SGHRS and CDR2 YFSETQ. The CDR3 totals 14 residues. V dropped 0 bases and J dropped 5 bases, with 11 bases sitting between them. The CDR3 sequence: CASSLDGAGETQYF. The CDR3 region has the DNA TGCGCCAGCAGCTTGGATGGGGCGGGGGAGACCCAGTACTTC.

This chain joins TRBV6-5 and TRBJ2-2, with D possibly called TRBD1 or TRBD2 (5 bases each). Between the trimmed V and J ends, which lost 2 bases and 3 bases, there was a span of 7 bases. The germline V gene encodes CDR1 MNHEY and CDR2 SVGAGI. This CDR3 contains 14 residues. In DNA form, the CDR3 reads TGTGCCAGCAGTTACGGGACCCACACCGGGGAGCTGTTTTTT. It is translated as CASSYGTHTGELFF.

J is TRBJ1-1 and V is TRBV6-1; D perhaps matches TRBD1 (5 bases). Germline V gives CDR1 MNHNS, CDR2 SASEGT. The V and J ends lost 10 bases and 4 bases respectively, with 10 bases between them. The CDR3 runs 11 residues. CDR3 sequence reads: CAIREATEAFF. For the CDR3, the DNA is TGTGCCATCAGGGAGGCCACTGAAGCTTTCTTT.

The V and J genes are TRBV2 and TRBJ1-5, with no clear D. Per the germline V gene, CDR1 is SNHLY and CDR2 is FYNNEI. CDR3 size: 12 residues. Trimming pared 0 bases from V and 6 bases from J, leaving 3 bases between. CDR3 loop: CASSEAGQPQHF. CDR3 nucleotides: TGTGCCAGCAGTGAAGCTGGTCAGCCCCAGCATTTT.

DNA of the CDR3: TGCGCCAGCAGCCCCCTCCCCGTATTGCGGGGGCAAAACATTCAGTACTTC. Translated, it gives CASSPLPVLRGQNIQYF. The rearrangement joins TRBV4-1 to TRBJ2-4, with D possibly being TRBD2 (7 bases). CDR1 MGHRA and CDR2 YSYEKL come from the germline V gene. The CDR3 loop spans 17 amino acids. V was shortened by 4 bases and J by 5 bases, with 21 bases between the two germline ends.

The CDR3 DNA sequence: TGTGCCAGCAGCCAGCTAGGGGGGGAGAGGCAGTTCTTC. Its protein product is CASSQLGGERQFF. The chain couples TRBV7-6 to TRBJ2-1, with D perhaps matching TRBD2 (7 bases). Trimming took off 5 bases at V and 12 bases at J, with 17 bases between the two ends. Germline loops: CDR1 SGHVS, CDR2 FNYEAQ. The CDR3 has 13 amino acids. The full variable domain, in which reference TRBV7-6 and TRBJ2-1 provide the parts outside the CDR3, is GAGVSQSPRYKVTKRGQDVALRCDPISGHVSLYWYRQALGQGPEFLTYFNYEAQQDKSGLPNDRFSAERPEGSISTLTIQRTEQRDSAMYRCASSQLGGERQFFGPGTRLTVL.

CDR3 sequence reads: CASSLASGGTGELFF. In DNA form, the CDR3 reads TGTGCCAGCAGCTTAGCCAGCGGGGGGACCGGGGAGCTGTTTTTT. The chain couples TRBV7-6 to TRBJ2-2; 9 nucleotides line up with TRBD2. The CDR3 spans 15 residues. Germline assignment: CDR1 SGHVS and CDR2 FNYEAQ. V gave up 0 bases and J gave up 5 bases; unmatched junction bases: 1.

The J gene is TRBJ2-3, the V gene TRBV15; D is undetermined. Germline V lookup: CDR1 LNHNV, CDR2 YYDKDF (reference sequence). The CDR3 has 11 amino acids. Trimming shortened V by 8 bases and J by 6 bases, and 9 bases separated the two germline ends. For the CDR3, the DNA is TGTGCCACCGGTGGTGAGGATACGCAGTATTTT. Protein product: CATGGEDTQYF.

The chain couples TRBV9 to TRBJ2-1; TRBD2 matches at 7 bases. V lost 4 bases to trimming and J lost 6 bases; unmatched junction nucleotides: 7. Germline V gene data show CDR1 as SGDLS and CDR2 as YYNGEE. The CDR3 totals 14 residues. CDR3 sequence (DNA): TGTGCCAGCAGCCCGAGCCCGGGGGGCAATGAGCAGTTCTTC. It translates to CASSPSPGGNEQFF.

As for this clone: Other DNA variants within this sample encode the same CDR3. The CDR3 sequence is CASSLNGQPQHF. DNA for the CDR3: TGTGCCAGCAGCTTAAATGGTCAGCCCCAGCATTTT. The rearrangement uses TRBV7-2 and TRBJ1-5; unclear D gene. Between the trimmed V and J ends, which lost 2 bases and 6 bases, there was a span of 5 bases. The CDR3 covers 12 residues. Germline V lookup: CDR1 SGHTA, CDR2 FQGNSA.

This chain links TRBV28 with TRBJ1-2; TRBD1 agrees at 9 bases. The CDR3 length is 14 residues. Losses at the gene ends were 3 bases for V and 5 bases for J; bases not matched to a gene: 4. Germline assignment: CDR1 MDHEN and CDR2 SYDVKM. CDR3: CASSFPGQGYGYTF. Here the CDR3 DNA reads TGTGCCAGCAGTTTCCCGGGACAGGGATATGGCTACACCTTC.

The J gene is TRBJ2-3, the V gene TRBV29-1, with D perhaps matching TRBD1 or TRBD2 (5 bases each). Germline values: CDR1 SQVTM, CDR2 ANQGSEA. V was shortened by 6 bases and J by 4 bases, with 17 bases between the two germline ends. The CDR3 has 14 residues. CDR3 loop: CSVEGRGASDTQYF. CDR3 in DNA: TGCAGCGTAGAGGGTCGTGGGGCCTCAGATACGCAGTATTTT.

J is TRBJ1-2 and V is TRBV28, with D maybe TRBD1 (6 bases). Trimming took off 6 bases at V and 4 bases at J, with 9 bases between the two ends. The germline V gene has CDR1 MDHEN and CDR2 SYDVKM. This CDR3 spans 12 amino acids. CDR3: CASRIQGYGYTF. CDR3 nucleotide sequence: TGTGCCAGCAGGATACAGGGCTATGGCTACACCTTC.

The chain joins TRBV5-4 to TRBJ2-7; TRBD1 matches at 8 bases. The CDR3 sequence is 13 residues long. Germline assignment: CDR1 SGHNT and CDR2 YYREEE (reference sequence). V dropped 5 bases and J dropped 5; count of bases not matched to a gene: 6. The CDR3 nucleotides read TGTGCCAGCAGGTTGACAGGGGCCCACGAGCAGTACTTC. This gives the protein CASRLTGAHEQYF. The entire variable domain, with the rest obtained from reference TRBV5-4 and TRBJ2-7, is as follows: ETGVTQSPTHLIKTRGQQVTLRCSSQSGHNTVSWYQQALGQGPQFIFQYYREEENGRGNFPPRFSGLQFPNYSSELNVNALELDDSALYLCASRLTGAHEQYFGPGTRLTVT.

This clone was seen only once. This CDR3 is CAISEPSGTASYEQYF. The CDR3 DNA is TGTGCCATCAGTGAGCCTTCGGGGACAGCCTCCTACGAGCAGTACTTC. The V call is TRBV10-3, the J call TRBJ2-7; 7 bases align to TRBD1. The junction had 7 bases not matched to a gene; V was cut back by 2 bases and J by 0 bases. Germline CDR1 and CDR2: ENHRY and SYGVKD. This CDR3 has 16 amino acids.

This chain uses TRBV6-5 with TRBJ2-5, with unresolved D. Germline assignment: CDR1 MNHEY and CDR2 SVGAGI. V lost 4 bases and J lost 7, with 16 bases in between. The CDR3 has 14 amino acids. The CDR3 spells CASSSGRIERTQYF. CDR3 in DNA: TGTGCCAGCAGTTCCGGACGGATAGAAAGGACCCAGTACTTC.

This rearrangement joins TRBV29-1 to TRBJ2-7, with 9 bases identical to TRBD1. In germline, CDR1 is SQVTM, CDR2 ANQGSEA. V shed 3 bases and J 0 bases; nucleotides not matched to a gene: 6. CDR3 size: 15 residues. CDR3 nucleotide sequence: TGCAGCGTTGACCGAGGACAGGGGAGCTCCTACGAGCAGTACTTC. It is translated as CSVDRGQGSSYEQYF.

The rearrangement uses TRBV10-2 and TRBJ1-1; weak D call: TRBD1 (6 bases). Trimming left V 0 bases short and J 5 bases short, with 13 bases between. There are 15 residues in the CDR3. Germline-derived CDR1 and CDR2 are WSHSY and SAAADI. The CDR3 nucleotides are TGCGCCAGCAGTGAGTCGAATGAGGGGGTGACTGAAGCTTTCTTT. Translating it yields CASSESNEGVTEAFF.

The CDR3 DNA is TGTGCCAGCAGTGTACAGTTCGAAGCTTTCTTT. Its translation is CASSVQFEAFF. The chain carries TRBV2 and TRBJ1-1; D remains unclear. Germline loops: CDR1 SNHLY, CDR2 FYNNEI. V was pared by 4 bases and J by 8 bases, with 8 bases between. CDR3 size: 11 residues. Variable domain in full (rest from reference TRBV2 and TRBJ1-1): EPEVTQTPSHQVTQMGQEVILRCVPISNHLYFYWYRQILGQKVEFLVSFYNNEISEKSEIFDDQFSVERPDGSNFTLKIRSTKLEDSAMYFCASSVQFEAFFGQGTRLTVV.

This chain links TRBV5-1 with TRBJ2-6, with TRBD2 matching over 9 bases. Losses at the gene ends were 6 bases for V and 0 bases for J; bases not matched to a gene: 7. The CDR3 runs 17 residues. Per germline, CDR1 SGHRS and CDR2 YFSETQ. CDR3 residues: CASTLAGDTSGANVLTF. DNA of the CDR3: TGCGCCAGCACCTTAGCGGGAGACACCTCTGGGGCCAACGTCCTGACTTTC.

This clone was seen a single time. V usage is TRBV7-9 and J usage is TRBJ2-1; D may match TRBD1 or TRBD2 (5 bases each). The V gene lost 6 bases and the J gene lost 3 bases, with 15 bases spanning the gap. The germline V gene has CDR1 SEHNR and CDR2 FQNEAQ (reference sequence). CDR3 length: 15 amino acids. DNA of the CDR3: TGTGCCAGCAGTTTCACGGGGCCCAACTACAATGAGCAGTTCTTC. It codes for CASSFTGPNYNEQFF.

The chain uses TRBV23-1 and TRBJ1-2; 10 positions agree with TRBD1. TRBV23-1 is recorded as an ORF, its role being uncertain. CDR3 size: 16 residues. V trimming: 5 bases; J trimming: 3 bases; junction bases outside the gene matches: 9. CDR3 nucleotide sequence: TGCGCCAGCAGTGAGGGACAGGGGATAGAGGACTATGGCTACACCTTC. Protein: CASSEGQGIEDYGYTF.

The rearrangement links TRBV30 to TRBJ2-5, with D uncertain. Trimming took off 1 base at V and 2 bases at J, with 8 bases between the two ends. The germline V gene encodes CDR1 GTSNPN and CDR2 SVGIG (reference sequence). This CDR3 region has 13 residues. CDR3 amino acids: CAWSGWGQETQYF. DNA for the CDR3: TGTGCCTGGAGTGGGTGGGGTCAAGAGACCCAGTACTTC.